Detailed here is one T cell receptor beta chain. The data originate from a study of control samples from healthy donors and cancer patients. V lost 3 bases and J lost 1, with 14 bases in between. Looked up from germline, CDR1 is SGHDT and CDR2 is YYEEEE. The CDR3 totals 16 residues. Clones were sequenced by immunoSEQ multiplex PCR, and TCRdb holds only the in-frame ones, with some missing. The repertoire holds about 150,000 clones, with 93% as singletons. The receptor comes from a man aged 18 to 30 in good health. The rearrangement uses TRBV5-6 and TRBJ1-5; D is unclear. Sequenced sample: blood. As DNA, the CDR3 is TGTGCCAGCAGCTCCCTCGGGCAGGAAAGCAATCAGCCCCAGCATTTT. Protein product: CASSSLGQESNQPQHF. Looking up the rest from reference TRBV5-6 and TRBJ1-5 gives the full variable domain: DAGVTQSPTHLIKTRGQQVTLRCSPKSGHDTVSWYQQALGQGPQFIFQYYEEEERQRGNFPDRFSGHQFPNYSSELNVNALLLGDSALYLCASSSLGQESNQPQHFGDGTRLSIL.